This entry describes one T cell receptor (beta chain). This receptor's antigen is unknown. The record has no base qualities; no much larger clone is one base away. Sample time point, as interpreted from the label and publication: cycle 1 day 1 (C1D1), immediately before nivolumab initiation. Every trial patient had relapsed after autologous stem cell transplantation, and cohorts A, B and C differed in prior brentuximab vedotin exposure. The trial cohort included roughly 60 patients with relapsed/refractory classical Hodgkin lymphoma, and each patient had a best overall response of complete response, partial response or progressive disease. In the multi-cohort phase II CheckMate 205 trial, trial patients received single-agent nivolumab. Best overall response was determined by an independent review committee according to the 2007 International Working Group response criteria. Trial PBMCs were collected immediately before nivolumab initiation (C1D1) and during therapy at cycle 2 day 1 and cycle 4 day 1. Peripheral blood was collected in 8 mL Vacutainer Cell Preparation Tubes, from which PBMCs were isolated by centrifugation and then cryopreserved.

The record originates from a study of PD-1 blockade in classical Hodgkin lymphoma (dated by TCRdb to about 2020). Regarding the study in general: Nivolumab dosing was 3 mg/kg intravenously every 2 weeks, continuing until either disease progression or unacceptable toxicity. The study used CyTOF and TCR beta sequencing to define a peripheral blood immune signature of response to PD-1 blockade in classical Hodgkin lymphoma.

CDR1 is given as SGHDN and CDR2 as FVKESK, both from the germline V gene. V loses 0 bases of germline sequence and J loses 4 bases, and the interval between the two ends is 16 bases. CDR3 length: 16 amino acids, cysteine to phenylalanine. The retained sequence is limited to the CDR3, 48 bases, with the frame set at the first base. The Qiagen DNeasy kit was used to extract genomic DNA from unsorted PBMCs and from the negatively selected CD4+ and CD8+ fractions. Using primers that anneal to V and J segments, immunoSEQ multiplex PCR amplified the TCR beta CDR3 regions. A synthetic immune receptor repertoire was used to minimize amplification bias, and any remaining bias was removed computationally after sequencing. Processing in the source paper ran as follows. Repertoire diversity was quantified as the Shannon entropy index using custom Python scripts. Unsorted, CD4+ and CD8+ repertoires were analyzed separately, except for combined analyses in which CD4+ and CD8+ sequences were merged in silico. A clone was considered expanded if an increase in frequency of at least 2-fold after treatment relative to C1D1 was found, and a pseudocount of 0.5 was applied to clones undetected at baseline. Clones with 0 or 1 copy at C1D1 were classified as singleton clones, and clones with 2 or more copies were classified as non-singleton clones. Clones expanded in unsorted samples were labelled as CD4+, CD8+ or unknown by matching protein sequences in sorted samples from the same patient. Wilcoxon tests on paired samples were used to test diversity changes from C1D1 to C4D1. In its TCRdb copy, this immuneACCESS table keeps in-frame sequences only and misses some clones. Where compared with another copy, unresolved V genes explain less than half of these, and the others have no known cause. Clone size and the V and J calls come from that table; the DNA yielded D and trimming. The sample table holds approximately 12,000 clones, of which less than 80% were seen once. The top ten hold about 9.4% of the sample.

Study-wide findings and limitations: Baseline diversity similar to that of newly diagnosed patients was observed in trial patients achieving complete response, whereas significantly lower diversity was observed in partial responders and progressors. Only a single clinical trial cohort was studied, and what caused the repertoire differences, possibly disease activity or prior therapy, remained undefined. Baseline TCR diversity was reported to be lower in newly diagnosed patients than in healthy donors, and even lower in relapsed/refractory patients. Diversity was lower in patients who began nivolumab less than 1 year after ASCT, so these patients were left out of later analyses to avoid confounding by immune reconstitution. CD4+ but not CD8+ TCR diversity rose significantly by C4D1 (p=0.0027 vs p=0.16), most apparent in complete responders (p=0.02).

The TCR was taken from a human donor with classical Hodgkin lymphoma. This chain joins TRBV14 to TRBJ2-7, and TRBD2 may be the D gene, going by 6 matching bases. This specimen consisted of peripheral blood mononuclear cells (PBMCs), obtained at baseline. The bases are TGTGCCAGCAGCCAAGATCGCATTGGACTACTATACGAGCAGTACTTC. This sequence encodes CASSQDRIGLLYEQYF.